Within the sample, the clone carrying this TCR beta chain is medium-sized (0.01 to 0.1%). Described treatment: oral pan-JAK inhibitor, 5-10 mg twice daily. Sequencing templates came from extracted RNA that was reverse transcribed into cDNA. Clones were read by immunoSEQ multiplex PCR, and TCRdb kept only the in-frame ones, dropping some. The profile shows some 120,000 clones, around 50% of them singletons. This specimen comes from a study of CD8+ T cells in alopecia areata. CDR3 length: 15 amino acids. V lost 0 bases to trimming and J lost 3 bases, with 11 bases between them. Per the germline V gene, CDR1 is GTSNPN and CDR2 is SVGIG (reference sequence).

This rearrangement joins TRBV30 to TRBJ2-2; possibly TRBD1 for D (5 bases). This receptor was obtained from a human donor with alopecia areata. The specimen comprised CD8+ T cells sorted from blood, sampled at week 24, from a patient treated with tofacitinib. CDR3 bases: TGTGCCTGGAGTGTTCAAGGGGCCCACACCGGGGAGCTGTTTTTT. Translating gives CAWSVQGAHTGELFF.